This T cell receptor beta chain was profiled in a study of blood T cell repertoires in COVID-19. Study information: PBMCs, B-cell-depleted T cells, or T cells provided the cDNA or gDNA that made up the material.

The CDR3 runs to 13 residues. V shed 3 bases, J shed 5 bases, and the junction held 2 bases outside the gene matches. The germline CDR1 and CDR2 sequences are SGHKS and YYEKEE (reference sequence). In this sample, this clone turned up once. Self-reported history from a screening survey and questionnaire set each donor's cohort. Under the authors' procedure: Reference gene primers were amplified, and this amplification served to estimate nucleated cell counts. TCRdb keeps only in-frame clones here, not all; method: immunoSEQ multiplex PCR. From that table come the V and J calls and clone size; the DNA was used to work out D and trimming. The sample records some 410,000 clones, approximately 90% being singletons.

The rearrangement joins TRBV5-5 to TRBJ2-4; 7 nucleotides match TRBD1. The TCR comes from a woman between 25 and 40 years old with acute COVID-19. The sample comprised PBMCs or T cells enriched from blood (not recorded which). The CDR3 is CASSWDSQNIQYF. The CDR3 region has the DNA TGTGCCAGCAGCTGGGACAGCCAAAACATTCAGTACTTC.